The entry that follows covers one T cell receptor beta chain sequence. These data come from a study of blood T cell repertoires in COVID-19. Study background: Whether acute or convalescent, the COVID-19 samples came from the United States, Italy and Spain. Nucleic acid was either cDNA or gDNA, and it came from T cells, B-cell-depleted T cells, or PBMCs.

Seattle's enrolled individuals joined amid active infection and were then monitored longitudinally. As originally analysed: It was from reference gene primer amplification that nucleated cell counts were estimated. TCRdb keeps only in-frame clones here, not all; method: immunoSEQ multiplex PCR. The V and J calls and clone size are taken from that table; D and trimming were inferred from the DNA. The sample includes roughly 100,000 clones, around 80% of them seen just once. The V and J ends lost 8 bases and 5 bases, in that order; junction bases with no gene match: 6. CDR3 length equals 13 residues. CDR1 and CDR2 (germline): SNHLY, FYNNEI.

The V gene is TRBV2, the J gene TRBJ1-1; 9 nucleotides match TRBD1. Specimen: peripheral blood. This clonotype was obtained from a man aged 80 or over with COVID-19, enrolled during active disease. Here the CDR3 DNA reads TGTGCCAGCGCCTACGGGACAGGGACTGAAGCTTTCTTT. Amino acids: CASAYGTGTEAFF. Drawing the rest from reference TRBV2 and TRBJ1-1, the complete variable domain is EPEVTQTPSHQVTQMGQEVILRCVPISNHLYFYWYRQILGQKVEFLVSFYNNEISEKSEIFDDQFSVERPDGSNFTLKIRSTKLEDSAMYFCASAYGTGTEAFFGQGTRLTVV.